Shown below are 25 T cell receptor beta chains from a single sample sequenced in a study of cytomegalovirus exposure and HLA in healthy donors. PCR used 60 Vbeta primers and 13 Jbeta primers. Profiled with immunoSEQ multiplex PCR; TCRdb holds only in-frame clones, not every one. This sample lists 200,000 to 250,000 clones; its ten largest clones have 1.1%. The sequencing sample was made of PBMCs. The receptors stem from a girl aged 2-10 years in good health and CMV-seropositive.

The J gene is TRBJ2-1, the V gene TRBV5-4; TRBD2 aligns across 14 bases. Germline V gene data show CDR1 as SGHNT and CDR2 as YYREEE (reference sequence). J was trimmed by 5 bases and V by 4 bases; bases with no gene match: 14. The CDR3 sequence is 19 residues long. CDR3 sequence: CASSRGTSGSIFGDNEQFF. CDR3 nucleotides: TGTGCCAGCAGCCGAGGGACTAGCGGGAGTATTTTTGGTGACAATGAGCAGTTCTTC.

The V and J genes are TRBV11-3 and TRBJ2-5; 8 nucleotides align to TRBD2. The CDR3 extends over 15 amino acids. Germline trimming cut 3 bases from V and 1 base from J; bases unmatched to any gene: 4. Germline V gene data show CDR1 as SGHNT and CDR2 as YENEEA. The CDR3 loop is CASSLGSGSQETQYF. CDR3 sequence (DNA): TGTGCCAGCAGCTTGGGGAGCGGGAGCCAAGAGACCCAGTACTTC.

The chain joins TRBV11-2 to TRBJ1-1; 7 nucleotides agree with TRBD1. V lost 6 bases and J lost 6; bases outside the gene matches: 4. Germline CDR1 SGHAT, CDR2 FQNNGV. The CDR3 totals 12 residues. CDR3 sequence: CASSIGGSEAFF. The CDR3 DNA follows: TGTGCCAGCAGTATAGGGGGCTCTGAAGCTTTCTTT.

The chain employs TRBV4-1 and TRBJ2-5; a weak D match, TRBD1 (5 bases). The CDR3 runs to 14 residues. V lost 0 bases to trimming and J lost 2 bases, with 7 bases between them. Germline-derived CDR1 and CDR2 are MGHRA and YSYEKL. The CDR3 spells CASSQETVQETQYF. CDR3 nucleotide sequence: TGCGCCAGCAGCCAAGAGACAGTTCAAGAGACCCAGTACTTC.

V gene TRBV11-3 combines with J gene TRBJ2-2, with D perhaps matching TRBD2 (5 bases). The germline V gene has CDR1 SGHNT and CDR2 YENEEA. This CDR3 contains 15 residues. Trimming removed 1 base at V and 2 bases at J, with 8 bases between. The DNA for the CDR3 is TGTGCCAGCAGCTTAGGTAGCGCAAACACCGGGGAGCTGTTTTTT. Residues: CASSLGSANTGELFF. Filled out from reference TRBV11-3 and TRBJ2-2, the complete variable domain reads EAGVVQSPRYKIIEKKQPVAFWCNPISGHNTLYWYLQNLGQGPELLIRYENEEAVDDSQLPKDRFSAERLKGVDSTLKIQPAELGDSAVYLCASSLGSANTGELFFGEGSRLTVL.

The V and J genes are TRBV30 and TRBJ2-7, with a possible D match to TRBD1 (6 bases). Germline loops: CDR1 GTSNPN, CDR2 SVGIG (reference sequence). CDR3 size: 12 residues. V was cut by 1 base and J by 10 bases, with 14 bases left in between. The CDR3 DNA sequence: TGTGCCTGGAGTGGGACCAGGGGTAGTCAGTACTTC. It translates to CAWSGTRGSQYF.

The chain carries TRBV7-2 and TRBJ2-5, with no clear D. Germline CDR1 SGHTA, CDR2 FQGNSA. V was clipped by 0 bases and J by 5 bases, with 7 bases between them. The length of the CDR3 is 13 residues. Here the CDR3 DNA reads TGTGCCAGCAGCTTAGCGCTAAAGGAGACCCAGTACTTC. Translation: CASSLALKETQYF.

This sequence joins TRBV9 and TRBJ2-5; 7 bases align to TRBD2. CDR3 length equals 14 residues. V lost 2 bases and J lost 3; bases outside the gene matches: 4. The germline gives CDR1 SGDLS, CDR2 YYNGEE. The CDR3 sequence is CASSVMAGEETQYF. The CDR3 DNA is TGTGCCAGCAGCGTTATGGCGGGAGAAGAGACCCAGTACTTC.

V and J are TRBV5-4 and TRBJ2-3; D perhaps matches TRBD2 (5 bases). The CDR3 consists of 16 residues. The V gene lost 4 bases and the J gene lost 4 bases, with 19 bases spanning the gap. Per the germline V gene, CDR1 is SGHNT and CDR2 is YYREEE (reference sequence). The CDR3 protein is CASSSRGFPFADTQYF. Written as DNA, the CDR3 is TGTGCCAGCAGCAGTCGGGGTTTCCCCTTCGCAGATACGCAGTATTTT.

The chain combines TRBV29-1 with TRBJ2-5; perhaps TRBD2 as D (6 bases). Germline V gives CDR1 SQVTM, CDR2 ANQGSEA. Deletions cut 3 bases from V and 2 bases from J, with 13 bases between. This CDR3 has 14 residues. The chain's CDR3 is CSVEGGTGQETQYF. In nucleotides, the CDR3 is TGCAGCGTTGAGGGCGGGACTGGTCAAGAGACCCAGTACTTC.

This chain connects TRBV27 to TRBJ2-1; 8 bases fit TRBD2. CDR1 MNHEY and CDR2 SMNVEV come from the germline V gene (reference sequence). Germline trimming cut 6 bases from V and 5 bases from J; bases unmatched to any gene: 6. This CDR3 contains 14 residues. The CDR3 sequence is CASRRREADNEQFF. For the CDR3, the DNA is TGTGCCAGCAGGCGGCGGGAGGCTGACAATGAGCAGTTCTTC.

V is TRBV10-3 and J is TRBJ2-2, with 9 bases fitting TRBD1. Looked up from germline, CDR1 is ENHRY and CDR2 is SYGVKD. V dropped 3 bases and J dropped 3; count of bases not matched to a gene: 5. The CDR3 covers 16 residues. This CDR3 reads CAISDPTGGDTGELFF. CDR3 DNA sequence: TGTGCCATCAGTGACCCGACAGGGGGTGACACCGGGGAGCTGTTTTTT.

V and J are TRBV15 and TRBJ2-7; D gene uncertain. Germline CDR1 and CDR2: LNHNV and YYDKDF (reference sequence). CDR3 length: 14 residues. The germline V and J ends were trimmed by 3 bases and 0 bases, with 9 bases remaining between them. The CDR3 DNA reads as TGTGCCACCAGCAGCCTAGAGGACTCCTACGAGCAGTACTTC. It specifies CATSSLEDSYEQYF.

The chain has TRBV28 and TRBJ1-1; D might be TRBD1 (6 bases). This CDR3 is built from 16 residues. The germline CDR1 and CDR2 sequences are MDHEN and SYDVKM. The ends were cut back, 5 bases at V and 5 bases at J, with 21 bases in the middle. CDR3 in amino acids: CASSHPIMDRGTEAFF. The CDR3 nucleotides read TGTGCCAGCAGTCATCCGATAATGGATAGGGGGACTGAAGCTTTCTTT.

The chain recombines TRBV6-1 with TRBJ1-2; D is unclear. With 1 base removed from V and 4 bases from J, the gap between germline ends came to 7 bases. The CDR3 covers 13 residues. Germline loops: CDR1 MNHNS, CDR2 SASEGT. CDR3: CASSEDGSYGYTF. The CDR3 DNA follows: TGTGCCAGCAGTGAAGACGGGTCCTATGGCTACACCTTC.

The V gene is TRBV5-1, the J gene TRBJ2-7; TRBD1 aligns across 10 bases. V shed 3 bases, J shed 3 bases, and the junction held 6 bases outside the gene matches. CDR1 and CDR2 (germline): SGHRS, YFSETQ. The CDR3 consists of 15 residues. CDR3 loop: CASSSPGTGVYEQYF. In DNA, the CDR3 is TGCGCCAGCAGCTCTCCCGGGACAGGGGTCTACGAGCAGTACTTC.

The chain is built from TRBV9 and TRBJ1-4; unclear D gene. Trimming shortened V by 7 bases and J by 0 bases, and 13 bases separated the two germline ends. The CDR3 consists of 15 residues. From germline, CDR1 is SGDLS and CDR2 YYNGEE. The CDR3 protein is CASSTEGATNEKLFF. DNA of the CDR3: TGTGCCAGCTCCACCGAAGGAGCAACTAATGAAAAACTGTTTTTT.

The V and J genes are TRBV9 and TRBJ2-7; 9 positions agree with TRBD2. Looked up from germline, CDR1 is SGDLS and CDR2 is YYNGEE. The CDR3 spans 17 residues. V gave up 3 bases and J gave up 3 bases; unmatched junction bases: 13. DNA of the CDR3: TGTGCCAGCAGCGCCGGGGTTAGCGGGAGAGTCGACTACGAGCAGTACTTC. This gives the protein CASSAGVSGRVDYEQYF.

This chain joins TRBV7-3 and TRBJ2-1; 10 nucleotides match TRBD2. Germline V gene lookup returns CDR1 SGHTA and CDR2 FQGTGA. V gave up 2 bases and J gave up 5 bases; unmatched junction bases: 0. The length of the CDR3 is 14 residues. This CDR3 is CASSLLAGDNEQFF. CDR3 DNA sequence: TGTGCCAGCAGCTTACTAGCGGGAGACAATGAGCAGTTCTTC.

This chain links TRBV28 with TRBJ2-6; a possible D gene is TRBD2 (5 bases). This CDR3 contains 14 residues. Deletions cut 11 bases from V and 1 base from J, with 12 bases between. Germline V lookup: CDR1 MDHEN, CDR2 SYDVKM. As DNA, the CDR3 is TGTGCCGCAACCCGGAGGTCTGGGGCCAACGTCCTGACTTTC. Amino acids: CAATRRSGANVLTF.

The J gene is TRBJ1-1, the V gene TRBV25-1, with D possibly being TRBD1 (5 bases). The V gene's germline CDR1 is MGHDK and CDR2 SYGVNS. The CDR3 totals 12 residues. The V end was cut by 2 bases, the J end by 14 bases, with 15 bases between. The CDR3 DNA reads as TGTGCCAGCAGTGAACAGGGAAGTCCCTTGTTCTTT. Translated: CASSEQGSPLFF.

This chain connects TRBV2 to TRBJ2-2; unclear D gene. Germline assignment: CDR1 SNHLY and CDR2 FYNNEI. This CDR3 region has 16 residues. V was cut by 0 bases and J by 3 bases, with 11 bases left in between. The CDR3 DNA reads TGTGCCAGCAGTGAAGCGCGAAGCGTTTACACCGGGGAGCTGTTTTTT. Translated, it gives CASSEARSVYTGELFF.

The rearrangement uses TRBV9 and TRBJ1-2; perhaps TRBD1 as D (5 bases). V was pared by 3 bases and J by 5 bases, with 11 bases between. The germline V gene has CDR1 SGDLS and CDR2 YYNGEE. The CDR3 extends over 13 amino acids. In DNA, the CDR3 is TGTGCCAGCAGCGGTGGGGGGTTTTATGGCTACACCTTC. Amino acids: CASSGGGFYGYTF.

This chain joins TRBV27 and TRBJ2-1; TRBD2 might be the D (5 bases). This CDR3 has 14 residues. The V gene's germline CDR1 is MNHEY and CDR2 SMNVEV (reference sequence). Deletions cut 3 bases from V and 2 bases from J, with 8 bases between. The CDR3 DNA sequence: TGTGCCAGCAGTTTGCAGCGGACCTACAATGAGCAGTTCTTC. Its protein product is CASSLQRTYNEQFF.

The genes are TRBV28 and TRBJ1-5; a possible D gene is TRBD1 (5 bases). The CDR3 is made up of 13 amino acids. Trimming cost V 7 bases and J 6 bases, with 13 bases left between them. Germline V gene sequence: CDR1 MDHEN, CDR2 SYDVKM. The CDR3 DNA follows: TGTGCCAGCACCCGGGGGACTCTTCAGCCCCAGCATTTT. Translation: CASTRGTLQPQHF.